The T cell receptor (beta chain) described here comes from a study of cytomegalovirus exposure and HLA in healthy donors. PCR was performed using 60 Vbeta and 13 Jbeta primers. The table came from immunoSEQ multiplex PCR; TCRdb's copy has only in-frame clones and leaves some out. The repertoire holds approximately 190,000 clones, around three quarters seen once, with about 14% in the top ten. Study-level results: Prior analysis indicated that the majority of TCR beta V segments exhibited productivity approximately 90% or approximately 30% of the time.

For this clone: Its cognate antigen is unknown.

This CDR3 comprises 16 residues. Germline lookup yields CDR1 SGHRS and CDR2 YFSETQ. V was pared by 1 base and J by 5 bases, with 8 bases of the junction left unmatched. This TCR was recovered from a woman aged 30 to 39 in good health and CMV-seropositive. Material: PBMCs. The V gene is TRBV5-1, the J gene TRBJ2-2, with TRBD1 identical over 7 bases. CDR3 nucleotides: TGCGCCAGCAGCTTGACCTCTACGACAGGGACCGGGGAGCTGTTTTTT. Residues: CASSLTSTTGTGELFF.